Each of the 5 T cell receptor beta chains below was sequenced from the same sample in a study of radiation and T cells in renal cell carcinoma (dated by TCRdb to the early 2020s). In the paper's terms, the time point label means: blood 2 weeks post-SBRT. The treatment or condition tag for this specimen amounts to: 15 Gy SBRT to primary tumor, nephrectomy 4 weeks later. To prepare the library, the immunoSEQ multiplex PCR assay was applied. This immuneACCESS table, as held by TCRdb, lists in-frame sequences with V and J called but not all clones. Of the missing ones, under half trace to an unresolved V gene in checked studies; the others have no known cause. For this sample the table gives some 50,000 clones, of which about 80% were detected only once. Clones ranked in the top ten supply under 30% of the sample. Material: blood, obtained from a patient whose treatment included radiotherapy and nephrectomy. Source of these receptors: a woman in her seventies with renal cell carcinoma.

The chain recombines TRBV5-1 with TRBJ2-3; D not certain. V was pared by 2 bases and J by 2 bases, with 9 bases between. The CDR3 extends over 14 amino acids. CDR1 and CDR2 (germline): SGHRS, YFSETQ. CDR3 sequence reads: CASSFYRATDTQYF. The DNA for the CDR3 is TGCGCCAGCAGCTTTTACCGGGCCACAGATACGCAGTATTTT.

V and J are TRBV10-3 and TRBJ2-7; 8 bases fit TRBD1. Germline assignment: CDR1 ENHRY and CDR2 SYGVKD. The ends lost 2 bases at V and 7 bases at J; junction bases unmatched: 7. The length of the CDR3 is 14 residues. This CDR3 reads CAISEAPGQAEQYF. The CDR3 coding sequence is TGTGCCATCAGTGAGGCGCCGGGACAGGCAGAGCAGTACTTC.

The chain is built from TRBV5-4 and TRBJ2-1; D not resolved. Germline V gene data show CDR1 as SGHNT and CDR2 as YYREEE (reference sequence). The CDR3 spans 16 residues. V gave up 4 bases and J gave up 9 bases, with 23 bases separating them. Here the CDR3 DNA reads TGTGCCAGCAGCCGAGTCGGAGCTATTTACAATCGTGAGCAGTTCTTC. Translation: CASSRVGAIYNREQFF.

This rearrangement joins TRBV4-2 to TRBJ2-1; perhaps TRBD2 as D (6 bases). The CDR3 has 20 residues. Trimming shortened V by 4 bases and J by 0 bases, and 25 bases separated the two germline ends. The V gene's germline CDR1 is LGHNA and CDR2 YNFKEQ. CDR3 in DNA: TGTGCCAGCAGCCGACTAGAGGGAGAAGGAGGTCCCAGCTCCTACAATGAGCAGTTCTTC. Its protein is CASSRLEGEGGPSSYNEQFF.

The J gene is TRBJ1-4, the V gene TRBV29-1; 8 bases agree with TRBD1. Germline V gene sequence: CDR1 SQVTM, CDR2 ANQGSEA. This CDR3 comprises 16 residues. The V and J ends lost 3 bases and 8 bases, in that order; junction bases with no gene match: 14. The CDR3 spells CSVEAQMDRASEKLFF. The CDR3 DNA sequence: TGCAGCGTTGAGGCCCAAATGGACAGGGCTTCAGAAAAACTGTTTTTT. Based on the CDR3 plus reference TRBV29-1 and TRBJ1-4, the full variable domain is SAVISQKPSRDICQRGTSLTIQCQVDSQVTMMFWYRQQPGQSLTLIATANQGSEATYESGFVIDKFPISRPNLTFSTLTVSNMSPEDSSIYLCSVEAQMDRASEKLFFGSGTQLSVL.